The 19 T cell receptor beta chains listed next were all sequenced from one sample in a study of blood T cells in healthy people across ages. For the second PCR, which ran for about 6 to 12 cycles, a sample-barcoded 5' primer and a J-beta primer mix were used. Each CDR3 protein is one row after TCRdb ran MiXCR on the 5' RACE reads. The sample has 630,000 or so distinct CDR3 sequences; 25% to 30% are singletons. Sequenced input: blood. All receptors derive from a woman over 75 in good health.

The chain has TRBV7-2 and TRBJ1-5; D is uncertain. The CDR3 has 15 amino acids. Germline CDR1 is SGHTA and CDR2 is FQGNSA. V was trimmed by 7 bases and J by 0 bases, leaving 13 bases between them. The CDR3 DNA reads TGTGCCAGCAACCCGGGGAGCTATAGCAATCAGCCCCAGCATTTT. This gives the protein CASNPGSYSNQPQHF.

This clonotype was seen once. This clone may be a read error of a much larger clone one base away. The V and J genes are TRBV5-1 and TRBJ2-5; D ambiguous. Germline CDR1 SGHRS, CDR2 YFSETQ. The germline V and J ends were trimmed by 0 bases and 11 bases, with 14 bases remaining between them. The CDR3 extends over 13 amino acids. CDR3 DNA: TGCGCCAGCAGCTTGGTCATCGATGATGAGCAGTACTTC. It is translated as CASSLVIDDEQYF. The full variable domain, its missing parts supplied by reference TRBV5-1 and TRBJ2-5, is KAGVTQTPRYLIKTRGQQVTLSCSPISGHRSVSWYQQTPGQGLQFLFEYFSETQRNKGNFPGRFSGRQFSNSRSEMNVSTLELGDSALYLCASSLVIDDEQYFGPGTRLLVL.

The V call is TRBV30, the J call TRBJ2-1; the D gene could be TRBD1 or TRBD2 (6 bases each). This CDR3 contains 14 residues. V was shortened by 4 bases and J by 10 bases, with 20 bases between the two germline ends. CDR1 and CDR2 from the germline V gene are GTSNPN and SVGIG (reference sequence). The CDR3 DNA is TGTGCCTGGAACTCCGGGGCAGGGGAGGACGAGCAGTTCTTC. It is translated as CAWNSGAGEDEQFF.

Worth noting for this clonotype: A single base separates this from a much larger clone, so it may be a read error. The rearrangement links TRBV6-5 to TRBJ2-3, with a possible D match to TRBD2 (5 bases). The CDR3 runs to 15 residues. Germline CDR1 reads MNHEY; CDR2 reads SVGAGI. Trimming took off 6 bases at V and 5 bases at J, with 18 bases between the two ends. CDR3 loop: CASRTTEGAGDTQYF. DNA for the CDR3: TGTGCCAGCAGGACCACAGAGGGCGCGGGAGATACGCAGTATTTT.

This clonotype was seen a handful of times. The chain recombines TRBV7-2 with TRBJ2-7; the match to TRBD2 covers 7 bases. The closer fit of TRBJ2-5 to the DNA end suggests the J call may be wrong. The germline CDR1 and CDR2 sequences are SGHTA and FQGNSA. The CDR3 totals 14 residues. CDR3 nucleotide sequence: TGTGCCAGCAGCTTTTCTAGCGGAAGAGAGACCCAGTACTTC. It specifies CASSFSSGRETQYF.

This clonotype was detected only a few times. V gene TRBV3-1 combines with J gene TRBJ2-5; 11 nucleotides agree with TRBD1. The CDR3 is made up of 18 amino acids. CDR1 and CDR2 from the germline V gene are LGHDT and YNNKEL (reference sequence). J gave up 5 bases and V 4 bases, and 15 bases lay outside the gene matches. Here the CDR3 DNA reads TGTGCCAGCAGCCTTCGGGACAGGGGGTTTATCTCGATGGAGACCCAGTACTTC. This encodes CASSLRDRGFISMETQYF.

This clonotype appeared many times. The DNA for the CDR3 is TGTGCCAGCAGCCAAGATGGGGACCGGGCTGCGATCTCGTATTTT. Its protein product is CASSQDGDRAAISYF. The chain recombines TRBV3-1 with TRBJ2-3; the D call may be TRBD1 or TRBD2 (5 bases each). This CDR3 contains 15 residues. Per the germline V gene, CDR1 is LGHDT and CDR2 is YNNKEL (reference sequence). V dropped 0 bases and J dropped 14 bases, with 21 bases sitting between them.

This clonotype occurred many times. The chain is built from TRBV5-6 and TRBJ1-2; D ambiguous. CDR3 length equals 13 residues. Germline V CDR1 and CDR2: SGHDT, YYEEEE. V was cut by 0 bases and J by 6 bases, with 9 bases left in between. DNA of the CDR3: TGTGCCAGCAGCTTGGCAGGAAGGAATGGCTACACCTTC. This gives the protein CASSLAGRNGYTF.

This clonotype was counted ten times or more. This chain joins TRBV7-3 and TRBJ2-5; 8 positions match TRBD2. The J segment lost 3 bases and the V segment lost 2 bases, leaving 5 bases of the junction unmatched. CDR1 and CDR2 from the germline V gene are SGHTA and FQGTGA. The CDR3 totals 15 residues. The CDR3 coding sequence is TGTGCCAGCAGCTTAGCCGGGGGGGCGAAAGAGACCCAGTACTTC. The encoded protein is CASSLAGGAKETQYF.

Of note for this clonotype: It may be a read error: a sequence one base away is much more abundant. The chain recombines TRBV7-2 with TRBJ2-1, with 15 bases matching TRBD2. The CDR3 runs to 19 residues. V was pared by 1 base and J by 13 bases, with 17 bases of the junction left unmatched. CDR1 and CDR2 (germline): SGHTA, FQGNSA. CDR3 DNA: TGTGCCAGCAGCTTAGGGATTATCCGGACTAGCGGGGGGGCTTGGACCCAGTTCTTC. Its protein product is CASSLGIIRTSGGAWTQFF.

This chain uses TRBV5-1 with TRBJ1-1, with TRBD1 matching over 8 bases. V lost 4 bases to trimming and J lost 5 bases; unmatched junction nucleotides: 10. The germline CDR1 and CDR2 sequences are SGHRS and YFSETQ. CDR3 size: 15 residues. CDR3 residues: CASSTRQGPGTEAFF. The CDR3 coding sequence is TGCGCCAGCAGCACACGACAGGGGCCGGGAACTGAAGCTTTCTTT.

As for this clonotype: A read error is possible here, since a much larger clone lies one base away. The chain recombines TRBV25-1 with TRBJ2-5; a weak D match, TRBD2 (6 bases). Germline CDR1 reads MGHDK; CDR2 reads SYGVNS. Trimming took off 6 bases at V and 1 base at J, with 15 bases between the two ends. CDR3 length: 15 amino acids. The CDR3 region is CASSPLTGVQETQYF. The CDR3 DNA reads TGTGCCAGCAGCCCCTTGACGGGGGTCCAAGAGACCCAGTACTTC.

There are many counts of this clonotype. This rearrangement joins TRBV12-3 or TRBV12-4 to TRBJ2-1; TRBD2 aligns across 12 bases. With 5 bases clipped from V and 4 bases from J, the junction kept 6 bases outside the gene matches. The CDR3 spans 16 residues. This chain's CDR3 is CASSRSSGGAYNEQFF. In DNA form, the CDR3 reads TGTGCCAGCAGTCGATCTAGCGGGGGGGCTTACAATGAGCAGTTCTTC.

This clonotype was found a few times. The chain links TRBV5-1 to TRBJ2-1; D is unresolved. V was pared by 0 bases and J by 0 bases, with 7 bases between. This CDR3 is 15 amino acids long. CDR1 is SGHRS, CDR2 YFSETQ, per germline. The CDR3 sequence is CASSLVPDSYNEQFF. CDR3 DNA sequence: TGCGCCAGCAGCTTGGTGCCCGACTCCTACAATGAGCAGTTCTTC.

This clonotype was seen more than once but under ten times. The V gene is TRBV7-2, the J gene TRBJ1-1, with 7 bases aligning to TRBD1. The CDR3 has 16 amino acids. The V and J ends lost 0 bases and 1 base, in that order; junction bases with no gene match: 5. Germline values: CDR1 SGHTA, CDR2 FQGNSA. CDR3 coding DNA: TGTGCCAGCAGCTTAGCCAGGACAGGTCGGAACACTGAAGCTTTCTTT. Its translation: CASSLARTGRNTEAFF.

Ten or more counts support this clonotype. The gene calls are TRBV7-3 and TRBJ1-1; perhaps TRBD1 as D (6 bases). Germline assignment: CDR1 SGHTA and CDR2 FQGTGA. Trimming removed 1 base from V and 6 bases from J, with 9 bases in between. The CDR3 consists of 13 residues. CDR3 sequence (DNA): TGTGCCAGCAGCTTAAATTCAGGGGCTGAAGCTTTCTTT. Its protein product is CASSLNSGAEAFF.

Turning to this clonotype: This clone may be a read error of a much larger clone one base away. The V and J genes are TRBV20-1 and TRBJ2-5; D not resolved. The germline gives CDR1 DFQATT, CDR2 SNEGSKA (reference sequence). This CDR3 region has 12 residues. CDR3 DNA: TGCAATGCTCCTGGCACGAGAGAGACCCAGTACTTC. This codes for CNAPGTRETQYF.

J is TRBJ2-3 and V is TRBV7-8; TRBD2 matches at 8 bases. The CDR3 spans 16 residues. V shed 6 bases and J 4 bases; nucleotides not matched to a gene: 12. Germline V gene lookup returns CDR1 SGHVS and CDR2 FQNEAQ. The CDR3 nucleotides read TGTGCCAGCAGTCCCAACCCGGGGGGGACGGCAGATACGCAGTATTTT. It is translated as CASSPNPGGTADTQYF.

The gene calls are TRBV7-8 and TRBJ2-1; D call uncertain. The germline V gene encodes CDR1 SGHVS and CDR2 FQNEAQ. CDR3 length: 13 amino acids. V was shortened by 4 bases and J by 5 bases, with 9 bases between the two germline ends. CDR3 in amino acids: CASSSYTDNEQFF. The CDR3 nucleotides read TGTGCCAGCAGCTCTTACACCGACAATGAGCAGTTCTTC. The variable domain in full, completed from reference TRBV7-8 and TRBJ2-1, reads GAGVSQSPRYKVAKRGQDVALRCDPISGHVSLFWYQQALGQGPEFLTYFQNEAQLDKSGLPSDRFFAERPEGSVSTLKIQRTQQEDSAVYLCASSSYTDNEQFFGPGTRLTVL.